The source of this T cell receptor (beta chain) is a study of T cells in Graves' hyperthyroidism and ophthalmopathy. TCR beta CDR3 regions were amplified from RNA. Initially, a first-round RT-PCR of the TCR CDR3 employed the HTBI primer set. TCRdb used MiXCR to reprocess the multiplex PCR reads, holding one entry per CDR3 protein. The data show about 200,000 distinct CDR3 sequences, with 15% to 20% seen just once and under 65% held by the top ten. This clonotype was detected a few times. Germline-derived CDR1 and CDR2 are MDHEN and SYDVKM. CDR3 length equals 13 residues. The V end lost 6 bases, the J end lost 6 bases, and 12 bases lay between the germline ends.

The rearrangement links TRBV28 to TRBJ2-4; D tentatively fits TRBD1 or TRBD2 (5 bases each). The sequencing input was blood. The TCR was taken from a man aged 50-60 years with Graves' hyperthyroidism. CDR3 coding DNA: TGTGCCAGCAGCCCGGGGACCCCAAACATTCAGTACTTC. Its translation: CASSPGTPNIQYF.